This T cell receptor beta chain stems from a study of shared clonotypes between healthy human individuals. Repertoires were generated with immunoSEQ multiplex PCR, while TCRdb's copy carries only in-frame clones and drops some. The table has about 1.1 million clones, more than 75% seen once. Germline loops: CDR1 MDHEN, CDR2 SYDVKM. The CDR3 is made up of 11 amino acids. Trimming pared 2 bases from V and 9 bases from J, leaving 7 bases between. V and J are TRBV28 and TRBJ1-1; the D gene is possibly TRBD1 (5 bases). This clonotype was obtained from a man between 18 and 29 years old in good health. Some clones in this sample may be carry-over from other donors' samples. The sample taken for sequencing was memory CD4+ T cells from PBMCs. Regarding subset: CD45RA-negative fraction. CDR3 region: CASSLDSKAFF. Written as DNA, the CDR3 is TGTGCCAGCAGTTTAGACAGTAAAGCTTTCTTT.